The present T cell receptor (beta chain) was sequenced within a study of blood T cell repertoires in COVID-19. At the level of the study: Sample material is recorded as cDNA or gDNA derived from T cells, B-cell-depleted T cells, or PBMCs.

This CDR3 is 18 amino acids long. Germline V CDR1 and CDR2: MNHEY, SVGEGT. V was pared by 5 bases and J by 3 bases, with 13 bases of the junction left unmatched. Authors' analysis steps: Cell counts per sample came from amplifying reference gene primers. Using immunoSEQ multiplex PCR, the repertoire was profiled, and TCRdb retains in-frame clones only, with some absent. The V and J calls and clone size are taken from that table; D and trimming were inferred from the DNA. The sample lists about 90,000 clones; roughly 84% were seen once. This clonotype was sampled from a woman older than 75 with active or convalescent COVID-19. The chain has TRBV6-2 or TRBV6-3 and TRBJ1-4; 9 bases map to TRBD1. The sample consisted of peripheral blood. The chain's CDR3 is CASSLLRTGDGSNEKLFF. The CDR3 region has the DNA TGTGCCAGCAGTCTCCTAAGGACAGGGGATGGATCTAATGAAAAACTGTTTTTT.